This T cell receptor beta chain was profiled in a study of cytomegalovirus exposure and HLA in healthy donors. The table lists this clone with a count of one. Primers: 60 Vbeta forward and 13 Jbeta reverse. Some clones are missing from TCRdb's copy, which holds only in-frame ones; the method was immunoSEQ multiplex PCR. This table holds fewer than 100,000 clones, just under 80% found once. Germline CDR1 is MNHEY and CDR2 is SMNVEV (reference sequence). The CDR3 extends over 16 amino acids. The V end lost 1 base, the J end lost 2 bases, and 11 bases lay between the germline ends. The receptor comes from a male donor in good health and CMV-seropositive. The chain uses TRBV27 and TRBJ2-2; D is unclear. The specimen was PBMCs. CDR3 coding DNA: TGTGCCAGCAGTTTATGGGTATCAGGAAACACCGGGGAGCTGTTTTTT. It specifies CASSLWVSGNTGELFF.